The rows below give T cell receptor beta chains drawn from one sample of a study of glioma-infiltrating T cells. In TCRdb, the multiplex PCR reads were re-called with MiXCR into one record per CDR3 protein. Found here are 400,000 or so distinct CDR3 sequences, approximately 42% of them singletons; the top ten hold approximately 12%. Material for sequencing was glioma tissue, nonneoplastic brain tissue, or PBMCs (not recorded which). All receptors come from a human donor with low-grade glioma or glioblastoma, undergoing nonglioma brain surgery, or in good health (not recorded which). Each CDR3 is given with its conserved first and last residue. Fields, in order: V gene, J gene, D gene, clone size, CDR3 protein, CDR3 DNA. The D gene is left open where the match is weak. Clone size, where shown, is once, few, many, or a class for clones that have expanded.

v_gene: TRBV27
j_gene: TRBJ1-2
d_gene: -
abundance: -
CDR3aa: CASSLHRGFYGYTF
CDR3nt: TGTGCCAGCAGTTTACATCGCGGGTTCTATGGCTACACCTTC

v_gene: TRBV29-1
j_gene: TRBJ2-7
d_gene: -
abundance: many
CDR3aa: CSVRQDYSYEQYF
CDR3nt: TGCAGCGTTAGACAGGACTACTCCTACGAGCAGTACTTC

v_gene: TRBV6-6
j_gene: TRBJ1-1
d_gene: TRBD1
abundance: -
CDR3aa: CAGSPRQGVNTEAFF
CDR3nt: TGTGCCGGCAGTCCGCGACAGGGGGTGAACACTGAAGCTTTCTTT

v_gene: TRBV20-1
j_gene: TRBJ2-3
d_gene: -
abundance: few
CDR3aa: CSASEANTDTQYF
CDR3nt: TGCAGTGCTAGTGAGGCAAACACAGATACGCAGTATTTT

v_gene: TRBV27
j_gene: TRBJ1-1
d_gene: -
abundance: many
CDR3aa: CASSYAGNTEAFF
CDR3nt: TGTGCCAGCAGTTACGCCGGGAACACTGAAGCTTTCTTT

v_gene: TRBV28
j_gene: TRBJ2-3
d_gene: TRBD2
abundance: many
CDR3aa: CASRLAGGVGNTDTQYF
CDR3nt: TGTGCCAGCAGACTAGCGGGAGGGGTTGGAAACACAGATACGCAGTATTTT

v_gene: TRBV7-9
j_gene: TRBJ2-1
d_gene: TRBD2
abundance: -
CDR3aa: CASSPRGGGRFYEQFF
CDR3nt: TGTGCCAGCAGCCCTCGGGGGGGCGGGAGATTTTATGAGCAGTTCTTC

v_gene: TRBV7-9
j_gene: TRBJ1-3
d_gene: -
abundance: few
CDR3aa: CASSYDGSGNTIYF
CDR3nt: TGTGCCAGCAGCTACGATGGTTCTGGAAACACCATATATTTT

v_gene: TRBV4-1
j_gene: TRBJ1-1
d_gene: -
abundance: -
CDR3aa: CASSQGAGDMNTEAFF
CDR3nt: TGCGCCAGCAGCCAAGGGGCAGGGGACATGAACACTGAAGCTTTCTTT

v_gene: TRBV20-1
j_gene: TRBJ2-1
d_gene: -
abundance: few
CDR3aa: CSASFRFGNEQFF
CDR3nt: TGCAGTGCTAGTTTCAGGTTCGGCAATGAGCAGTTCTTC

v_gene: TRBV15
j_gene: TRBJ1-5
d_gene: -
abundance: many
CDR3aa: CATSRGDLNQPQHF
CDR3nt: TGTGCCACCAGCAGAGGGGATCTAAATCAGCCCCAGCATTTT

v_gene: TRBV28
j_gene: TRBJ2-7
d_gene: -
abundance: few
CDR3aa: CASSYMFSSYEQYF
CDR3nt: TGTGCCAGCAGTTACATGTTCAGCTCCTACGAGCAGTACTTC

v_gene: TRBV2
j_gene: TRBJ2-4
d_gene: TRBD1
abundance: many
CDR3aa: CASAGQELAKNIQYF
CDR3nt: TGTGCCAGCGCCGGACAGGAACTAGCCAAAAACATTCAGTACTTC

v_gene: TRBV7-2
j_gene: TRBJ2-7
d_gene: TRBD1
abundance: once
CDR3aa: CASSLATGTYEQYF
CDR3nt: TGTGCCAGCAGCTTAGCGACAGGGACCTACGAGCAGTACTTC

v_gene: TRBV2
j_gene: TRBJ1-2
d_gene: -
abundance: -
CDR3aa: CASREAGMYGYTF
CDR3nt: TGTGCCAGCAGGGAGGCAGGGATGTATGGCTACACCTTC

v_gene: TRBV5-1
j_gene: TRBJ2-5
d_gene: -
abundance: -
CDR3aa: CASSLAFRTEETQYF
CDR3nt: TGCGCCAGCAGCTTGGCATTTAGGACAGAAGAGACCCAGTACTTC

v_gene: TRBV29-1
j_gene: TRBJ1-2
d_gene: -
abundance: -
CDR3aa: CSVEGLKTGYTF
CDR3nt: TGCAGCGTTGAGGGCTTGAAGACGGGCTACACCTTC

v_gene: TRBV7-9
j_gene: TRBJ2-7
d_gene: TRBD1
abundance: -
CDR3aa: CASSLYRDRTYEQYF
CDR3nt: TGTGCCAGCAGTTTATACCGGGACAGAACCTACGAGCAGTACTTC